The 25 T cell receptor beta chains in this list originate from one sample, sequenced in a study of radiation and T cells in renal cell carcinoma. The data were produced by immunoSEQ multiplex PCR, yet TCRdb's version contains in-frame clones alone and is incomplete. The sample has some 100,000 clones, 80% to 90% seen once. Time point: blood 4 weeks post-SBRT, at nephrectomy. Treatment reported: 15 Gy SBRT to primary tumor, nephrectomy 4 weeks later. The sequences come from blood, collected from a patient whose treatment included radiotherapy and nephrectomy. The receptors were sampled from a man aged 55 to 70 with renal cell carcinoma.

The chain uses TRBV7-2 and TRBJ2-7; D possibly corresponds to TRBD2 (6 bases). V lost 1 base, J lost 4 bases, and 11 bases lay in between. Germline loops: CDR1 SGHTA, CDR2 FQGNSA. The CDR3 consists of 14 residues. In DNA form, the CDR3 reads TGTGCCAGCAGCTTAGAACGGGGACTTTACGAGCAGTACTTC. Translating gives CASSLERGLYEQYF.

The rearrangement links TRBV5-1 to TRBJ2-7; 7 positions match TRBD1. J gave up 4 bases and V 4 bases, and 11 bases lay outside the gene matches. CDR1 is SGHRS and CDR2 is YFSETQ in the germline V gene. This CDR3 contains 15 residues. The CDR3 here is CASSDRDRMPYEQYF. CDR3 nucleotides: TGCGCCAGCAGCGACCGGGACAGAATGCCTTACGAGCAGTACTTC.

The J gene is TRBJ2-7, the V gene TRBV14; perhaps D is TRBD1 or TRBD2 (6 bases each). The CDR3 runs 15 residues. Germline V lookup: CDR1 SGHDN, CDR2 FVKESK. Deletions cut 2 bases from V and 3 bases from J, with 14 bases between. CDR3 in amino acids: CASSQRMGGGYEQYF. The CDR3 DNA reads TGTGCCAGCAGCCAAAGGATGGGGGGCGGCTACGAGCAGTACTTC.

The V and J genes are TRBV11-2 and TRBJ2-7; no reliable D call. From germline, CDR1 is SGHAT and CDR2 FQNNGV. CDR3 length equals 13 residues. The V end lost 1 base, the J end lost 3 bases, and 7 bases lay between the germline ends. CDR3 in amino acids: CASSLAQSYEQYF. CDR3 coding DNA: TGTGCCAGCAGCTTAGCACAGAGCTACGAGCAGTACTTC.

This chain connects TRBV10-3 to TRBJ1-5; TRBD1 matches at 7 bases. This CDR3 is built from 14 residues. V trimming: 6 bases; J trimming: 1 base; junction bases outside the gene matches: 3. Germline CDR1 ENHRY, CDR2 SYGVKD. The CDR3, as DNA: TGTGCCATCAGGGGACAGCTGAGCAATCAGCCCCAGCATTTT. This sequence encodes CAIRGQLSNQPQHF.

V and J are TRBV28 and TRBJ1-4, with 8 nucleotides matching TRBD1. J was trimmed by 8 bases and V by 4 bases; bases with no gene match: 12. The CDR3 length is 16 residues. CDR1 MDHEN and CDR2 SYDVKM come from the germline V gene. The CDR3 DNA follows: TGTGCCAGCAGTTCCATCGCTCAGGGGGCTGGAGAAAAACTGTTTTTT. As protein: CASSSIAQGAGEKLFF.

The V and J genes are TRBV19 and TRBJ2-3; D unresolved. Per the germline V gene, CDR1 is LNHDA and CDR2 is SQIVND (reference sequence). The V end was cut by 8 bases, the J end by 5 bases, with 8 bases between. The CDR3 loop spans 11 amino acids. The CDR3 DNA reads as TGTGCCAGTTCACTGGAAGATACGCAGTATTTT. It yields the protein CASSLEDTQYF.

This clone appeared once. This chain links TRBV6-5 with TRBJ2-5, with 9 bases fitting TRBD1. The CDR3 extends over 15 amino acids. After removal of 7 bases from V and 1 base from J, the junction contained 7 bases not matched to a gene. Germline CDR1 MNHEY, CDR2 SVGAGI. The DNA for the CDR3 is TGTGCCAGCATTCTCATACAGGGGGCCCAAGAGACCCAGTACTTC. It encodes CASILIQGAQETQYF.

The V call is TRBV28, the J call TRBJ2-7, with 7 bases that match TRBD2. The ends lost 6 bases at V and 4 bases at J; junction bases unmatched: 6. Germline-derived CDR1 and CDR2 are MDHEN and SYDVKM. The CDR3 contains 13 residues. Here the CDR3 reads CASRLSGGYEQYF. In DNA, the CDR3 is TGTGCCAGCAGGCTATCGGGGGGATACGAGCAGTACTTC.

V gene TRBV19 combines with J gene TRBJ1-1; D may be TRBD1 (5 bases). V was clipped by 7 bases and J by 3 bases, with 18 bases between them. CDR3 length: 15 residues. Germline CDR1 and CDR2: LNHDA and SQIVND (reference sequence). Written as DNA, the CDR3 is TGTGCCAGTAACCAGGGTCCATTTTTAGACACTGAAGCTTTCTTT. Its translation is CASNQGPFLDTEAFF.

The CDR3, as DNA: TGTGCCAGCAGTGCTCGGGAGGGCCCCTACGAGCAGTACTTC. Its protein is CASSAREGPYEQYF. The V call is TRBV6-1, the J call TRBJ2-7; 8 bases match TRBD2. The junction had 4 bases not matched to a gene; V was cut back by 4 bases and J by 2 bases. Germline CDR1 is MNHNS and CDR2 is SASEGT. This CDR3 comprises 14 residues.

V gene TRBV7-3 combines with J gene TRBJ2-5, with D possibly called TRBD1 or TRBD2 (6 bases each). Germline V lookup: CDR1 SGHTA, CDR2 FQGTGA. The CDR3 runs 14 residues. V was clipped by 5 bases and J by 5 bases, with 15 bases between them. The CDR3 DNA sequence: TGTGCCAGCAGCCCTGTGGGGGGCGAGGAGACCCAGTACTTC. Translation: CASSPVGGEETQYF.

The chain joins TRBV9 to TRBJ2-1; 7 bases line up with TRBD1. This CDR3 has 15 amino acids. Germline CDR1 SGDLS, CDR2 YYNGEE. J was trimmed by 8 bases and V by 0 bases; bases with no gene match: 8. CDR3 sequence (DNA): TGTGCCAGCAGCGTAGTAGGGACAGCCATGGATGAGCAGTTCTTC. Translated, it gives CASSVVGTAMDEQFF.

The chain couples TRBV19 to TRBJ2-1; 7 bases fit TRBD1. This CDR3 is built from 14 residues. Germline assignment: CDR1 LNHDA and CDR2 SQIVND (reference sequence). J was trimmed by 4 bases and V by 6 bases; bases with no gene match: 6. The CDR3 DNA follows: TGTGCCAGTAGCCGGGACAGAAATTACAATGAGCAGTTCTTC. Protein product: CASSRDRNYNEQFF. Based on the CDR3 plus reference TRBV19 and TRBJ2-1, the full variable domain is DGGITQSPKYLFRKEGQNVTLSCEQNLNHDAMYWYRQDPGQGLRLIYYSQIVNDFQKGDIAEGYSVSREKKESFPLTVTSAQKNPTAFYLCASSRDRNYNEQFFGPGTRLTVL.

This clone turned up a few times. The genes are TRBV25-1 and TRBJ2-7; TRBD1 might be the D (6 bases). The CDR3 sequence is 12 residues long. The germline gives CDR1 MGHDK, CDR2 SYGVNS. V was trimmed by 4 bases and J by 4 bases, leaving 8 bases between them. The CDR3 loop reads CASSGTGYEQYF. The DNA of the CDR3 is TGTGCCAGCAGTGGAACAGGGTACGAGCAGTACTTC.

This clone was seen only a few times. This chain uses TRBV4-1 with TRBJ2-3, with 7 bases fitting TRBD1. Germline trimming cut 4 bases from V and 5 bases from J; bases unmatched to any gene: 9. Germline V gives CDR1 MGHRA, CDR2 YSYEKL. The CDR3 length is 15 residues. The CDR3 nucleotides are TGCGCCAGCAGCCCCTACGACAGGGCGGAAGATACGCAGTATTTT. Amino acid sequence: CASSPYDRAEDTQYF.

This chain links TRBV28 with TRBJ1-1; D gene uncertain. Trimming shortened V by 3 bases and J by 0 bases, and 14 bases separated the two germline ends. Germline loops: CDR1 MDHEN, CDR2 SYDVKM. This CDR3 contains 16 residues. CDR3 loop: CASSFSSRGLNTEAFF. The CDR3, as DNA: TGTGCCAGCAGTTTCTCCTCGAGAGGGTTGAACACTGAAGCTTTCTTT.

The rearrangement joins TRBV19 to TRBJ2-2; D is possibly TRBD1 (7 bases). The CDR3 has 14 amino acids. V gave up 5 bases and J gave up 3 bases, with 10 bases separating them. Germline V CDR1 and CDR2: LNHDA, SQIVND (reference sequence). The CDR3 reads CASSGRGDTGELFF. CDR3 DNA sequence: TGTGCCAGTAGTGGCAGGGGGGACACCGGGGAGCTGTTTTTT.

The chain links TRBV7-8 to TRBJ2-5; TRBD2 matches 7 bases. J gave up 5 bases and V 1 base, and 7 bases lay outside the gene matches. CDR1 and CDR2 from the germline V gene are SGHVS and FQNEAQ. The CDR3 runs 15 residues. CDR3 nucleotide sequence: TGTGCCAGCAGCTTAGGGCTAGCGGTAGGGGAGACCCAGTACTTC. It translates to CASSLGLAVGETQYF.

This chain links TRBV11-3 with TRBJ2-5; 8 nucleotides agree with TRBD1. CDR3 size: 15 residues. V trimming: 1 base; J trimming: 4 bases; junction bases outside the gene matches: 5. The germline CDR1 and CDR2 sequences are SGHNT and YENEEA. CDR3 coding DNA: TGTGCCAGCAGCTTAGGGGACAGGACGCGAGAGACCCAGTACTTC. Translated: CASSLGDRTRETQYF.

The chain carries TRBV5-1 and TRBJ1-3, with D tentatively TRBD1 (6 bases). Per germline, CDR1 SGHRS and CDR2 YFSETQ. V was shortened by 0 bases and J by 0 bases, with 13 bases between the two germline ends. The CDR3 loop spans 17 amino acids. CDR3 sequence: CASSLGPGASSGNTIYF. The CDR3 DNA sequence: TGCGCCAGCAGCTTGGGTCCAGGGGCTAGCTCTGGAAACACCATATATTTT.

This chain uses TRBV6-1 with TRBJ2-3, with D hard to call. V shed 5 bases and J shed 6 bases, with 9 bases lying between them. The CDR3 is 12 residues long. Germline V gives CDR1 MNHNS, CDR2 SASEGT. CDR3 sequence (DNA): TGTGCCAGCAGTCAATCGCGGGATACGCAGTATTTT. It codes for CASSQSRDTQYF.

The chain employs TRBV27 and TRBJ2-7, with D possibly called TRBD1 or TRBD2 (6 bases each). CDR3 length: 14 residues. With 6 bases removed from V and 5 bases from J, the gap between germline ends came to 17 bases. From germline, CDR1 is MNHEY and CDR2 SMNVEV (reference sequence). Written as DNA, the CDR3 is TGTGCCAGCAGCAAAGGGGGGTATCGGGACGAGCAGTACTTC. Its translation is CASSKGGYRDEQYF.

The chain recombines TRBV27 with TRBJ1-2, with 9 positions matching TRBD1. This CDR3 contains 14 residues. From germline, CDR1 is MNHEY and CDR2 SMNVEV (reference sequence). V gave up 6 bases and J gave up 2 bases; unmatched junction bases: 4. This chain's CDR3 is CASRDRGGNYGYTF. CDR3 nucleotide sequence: TGTGCCAGCAGGGACAGGGGTGGGAACTATGGCTACACCTTC.

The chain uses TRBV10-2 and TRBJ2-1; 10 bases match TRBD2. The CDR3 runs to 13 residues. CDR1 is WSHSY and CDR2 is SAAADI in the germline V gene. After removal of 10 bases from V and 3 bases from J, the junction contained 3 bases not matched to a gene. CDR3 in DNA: TGCGCCACCAGGACTAGCGGCTACAATGAGCAGTTCTTC. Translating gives CATRTSGYNEQFF.